Listed here is a single T cell receptor beta chain. No antigen is known for it. The data belong to a study of vaccination effects on CD4 cells after COVID-19. Clones were sequenced by immunoSEQ multiplex PCR, and TCRdb holds only the in-frame ones, with some missing. This table has around 30,000 clones, roughly 70% appearing once. V was clipped by 7 bases and J by 4 bases, with 11 bases between them. The length of the CDR3 is 13 residues. Germline V gene sequence: CDR1 MNHEY, CDR2 SVGAGI. Culture proceeded for 10 days, and CD4+ T cells were then isolated. The sequenced sample was CD4+ T cells from PBMCs cultured without peptide, obtained before COVID-19 vaccination. The receptor comes from a human donor who received a COVID-19 vaccine. This rearrangement joins TRBV6-5 to TRBJ2-1; D gene unclear. For the CDR3, the DNA is TGTGCCAGCACGGCCCTTGGTTACAATGAGCAGTTCTTC. Its protein is CASTALGYNEQFF.